The 23 T cell receptor beta chains below all came from one sample that was sequenced in a study of control samples from healthy donors and cancer patients. Profiled with immunoSEQ multiplex PCR; TCRdb holds only in-frame clones, not every one. Counted here are approximately 230,000 clones, approximately 80% occurring once; the ten biggest clones make up roughly 15%. Sequencing input: PBMCs. The receptor set was obtained from an older woman with lung cancer.

About this clone: This CDR3 is also generated by other DNA sequences in the sample. The CDR3 here is CASSQDRSRSTDTQYF. The CDR3 DNA sequence: TGCGCCAGCAGCCAAGATCGGAGTCGGAGCACAGATACGCAGTATTTT. V is TRBV4-1 and J is TRBJ2-3; no firm D call. V was shortened by 0 bases and J by 0 bases, with 10 bases between the two germline ends. CDR1 is MGHRA, CDR2 YSYEKL, per germline. CDR3 length equals 16 residues.

This clone was seen a single time. The genes are TRBV30 and TRBJ2-7; 11 bases align to TRBD2. Per germline, CDR1 GTSNPN and CDR2 SVGIG (reference sequence). V lost 2 bases to trimming and J lost 5 bases; unmatched junction nucleotides: 5. The CDR3 totals 14 residues. In DNA form, the CDR3 reads TGTGCCTGGAGTCTAGCGGGAGGTTCCCACGAGCAGTACTTC. This translates into CAWSLAGGSHEQYF.

The chain combines TRBV9 with TRBJ1-5; D call uncertain. The CDR3 has 15 residues. Germline CDR1 reads SGDLS; CDR2 reads YYNGEE. V was trimmed by 0 bases and J by 0 bases, leaving 7 bases between them. The CDR3 DNA sequence: TGTGCCAGCAGCGTAGCCGGTGATAGCAATCAGCCCCAGCATTTT. Its translation is CASSVAGDSNQPQHF.

This clone occurred once. The V call is TRBV2, the J call TRBJ1-5; no definite D call. This CDR3 comprises 13 residues. V lost 1 base and J 6 bases, leaving 7 bases between the germline ends. Germline values: CDR1 SNHLY, CDR2 FYNNEI. This CDR3 reads CASSEDIGQPQHF. For the CDR3, the DNA is TGTGCCAGCAGTGAAGATATAGGTCAGCCCCAGCATTTT.

V gene TRBV2 combines with J gene TRBJ1-1; a possible D gene is TRBD1 (5 bases). CDR3 length equals 14 residues. CDR1 is SNHLY, CDR2 FYNNEI, per germline. V dropped 4 bases and J dropped 6 bases, with 15 bases sitting between them. The CDR3 spells CASSVRREGPEAFF. DNA of the CDR3: TGTGCCAGCAGTGTTCGCAGGGAGGGTCCTGAAGCTTTCTTT.

The V gene is TRBV5-4, the J gene TRBJ1-6, with 10 bases fitting TRBD1. V gave up 1 base and J gave up 3 bases; unmatched junction bases: 4. Germline V gene data show CDR1 as SGHNT and CDR2 as YYREEE (reference sequence). This CDR3 has 17 residues. The CDR3 reads CASSLLTGGSYNSPLHF. In nucleotides, the CDR3 is TGTGCCAGCAGCTTGTTGACAGGGGGCAGCTATAATTCACCCCTCCACTTT. Full variable domain (remainder filled in from reference TRBV5-4 and TRBJ1-6): ETGVTQSPTHLIKTRGQQVTLRCSSQSGHNTVSWYQQALGQGPQFIFQYYREEENGRGNFPPRFSGLQFPNYSSELNVNALELDDSALYLCASSLLTGGSYNSPLHFGNGTRLTVT.

J is TRBJ2-7 and V is TRBV24-1; 8 nucleotides agree with TRBD2. Germline V CDR1 and CDR2: KGHDR, SFDVKD. Trimming took 3 bases from V and 6 from J; bases not matched to a gene: 6. The CDR3 totals 14 residues. CDR3 residues: CATSDARGVSEQYF. CDR3 bases: TGTGCCACCAGTGATGCGCGGGGGGTTAGCGAGCAGTACTTC.

This chain uses TRBV7-9 with TRBJ2-6; D might be TRBD2 (6 bases). V dropped 5 bases and J dropped 2 bases, with 10 bases sitting between them. Germline lookup yields CDR1 SEHNR and CDR2 FQNEAQ (reference sequence). This CDR3 region has 15 residues. The DNA for the CDR3 is TGTGCCAGCAGCCAGCGGGCCACTGGGGCCAACGTCCTGACTTTC. It specifies CASSQRATGANVLTF. The variable domain in full, with the rest retrieved from reference TRBV7-9 and TRBJ2-6, is DTGVSQNPRHKITKRGQNVTFRCDPISEHNRLYWYRQTLGQGPEFLTYFQNEAQLEKSRLLSDRFSAERPKGSFSTLEIQRTEQGDSAMYLCASSQRATGANVLTFGAGSRLTVL.

This chain connects TRBV2 to TRBJ2-7; D gene unclear. The CDR3 is 11 amino acids. Germline-derived CDR1 and CDR2 are SNHLY and FYNNEI. V gave up 3 bases and J gave up 4 bases, with 4 bases separating them. The CDR3 nucleotides read TGTGCCAGCAGTGATGGATACGAGCAGTACTTC. Amino acids: CASSDGYEQYF.

The V gene is TRBV18, the J gene TRBJ2-4; either TRBD1 or TRBD2 may fit D (6 bases each). This CDR3 comprises 15 residues. Germline-derived CDR1 and CDR2 are KGHSH and LQKENI. Trimming left V 2 bases short and J 8 bases short, with 16 bases between. CDR3 in DNA: TGTGCCAGCTCACCAGGTCCTCAGGAGGGGGACATTCAGTACTTC. This translates into CASSPGPQEGDIQYF. Full variable domain (missing parts from reference TRBV18 and TRBJ2-4): NAGVMQNPRHLVRRRGQEARLRCSPMKGHSHVYWYRQLPEEGLKFMVYLQKENIIDESGMPKERFSAEFPKEGPSILRIQQVVRGDSAAYFCASSPGPQEGDIQYFGAGTRLSVL.

The V call is TRBV7-8, the J call TRBJ1-4; 8 bases map to TRBD1. The V gene end was trimmed by 3 bases and the J gene end by 6 bases; junction bases not matched to a gene: 9. Germline V CDR1 and CDR2: SGHVS, FQNEAQ. The CDR3 spans 16 residues. The CDR3 DNA reads TGTGCCAGCAGCTTTCAAACAGGGGGAGGTTATGAAAAACTGTTTTTT. Encoded protein: CASSFQTGGGYEKLFF. Filled out from reference TRBV7-8 and TRBJ1-4, the complete variable domain reads GAGVSQSPRYKVAKRGQDVALRCDPISGHVSLFWYQQALGQGPEFLTYFQNEAQLDKSGLPSDRFFAERPEGSVSTLKIQRTQQEDSAVYLCASSFQTGGGYEKLFFGSGTQLSVL.

The chain joins TRBV11-2 to TRBJ2-1; D is perhaps TRBD1 (5 bases). V was shortened by 5 bases and J by 5 bases, with 16 bases between the two germline ends. This CDR3 has 15 residues. Germline V gene data show CDR1 as SGHAT and CDR2 as FQNNGV. This CDR3 is CASSEPQRQHNEQFF. The CDR3, as DNA: TGTGCCAGCAGCGAACCACAGCGACAGCACAATGAGCAGTTCTTC.

For the CDR3, the DNA is TGTGCCAGCAGCTTTGAATGGGAGGGCTCTGGAAACACCATATATTTT. Protein: CASSFEWEGSGNTIYF. The rearrangement links TRBV12-1 to TRBJ1-3. TRBV12-1 is given as a pseudogene. The CDR3 totals 16 residues.

The gene calls are TRBV7-2 and TRBJ1-4; D is ambiguous. V was shortened by 5 bases and J by 0 bases, with 10 bases between the two germline ends. Per germline, CDR1 SGHTA and CDR2 FQGNSA. The CDR3 loop spans 15 amino acids. The CDR3 is CASSPDPSTNEKLFF. In DNA form, the CDR3 reads TGTGCCAGCAGCCCAGACCCGTCAACTAATGAAAAACTGTTTTTT.

The V and J genes are TRBV24-1 and TRBJ1-2, with D possibly TRBD1 on 5 matching bases. Trimming cost V 9 bases and J 6 bases, with 28 bases left between them. Germline V CDR1 and CDR2: KGHDR, SFDVKD. This CDR3 contains 17 residues. As DNA, the CDR3 is TGTGCCACCGGCCCTCATGTAGGGGTGGGGCGGGAGGATGGCTACACCTTC. It yields the protein CATGPHVGVGREDGYTF.

CDR3 protein: CASSLAANSPLHF. CDR3 nucleotides: TGTGCCAGCAGCTTAGCTGCTAATTCACCCCTCCACTTT. The V call is TRBV7-9, the J call TRBJ1-6, with D unresolved. Trimming took off 0 bases at V and 6 bases at J, with 3 bases between the two ends. The CDR3 totals 13 residues. Germline-derived CDR1 and CDR2 are SEHNR and FQNEAQ (reference sequence).

The chain joins TRBV28 to TRBJ2-4; 8 bases line up with TRBD1. Germline loops: CDR1 MDHEN, CDR2 SYDVKM. There are 16 residues in the CDR3. V was pared by 4 bases and J by 6 bases, with 11 bases of the junction left unmatched. CDR3 sequence reads: CASSSHSGQGRNIQYF. The DNA of the CDR3 is TGTGCCAGCAGTTCTCACTCTGGACAGGGTCGAAACATTCAGTACTTC.

This clone was counted only a few times. The V gene is TRBV19, the J gene TRBJ2-2; D remains unclear. The germline CDR1 and CDR2 sequences are LNHDA and SQIVND (reference sequence). V was clipped by 3 bases and J by 2 bases, with 4 bases between them. The CDR3 has 13 residues. Written as DNA, the CDR3 is TGTGCCAGTAGTATGTTTAACACCGGGGAGCTGTTTTTT. It codes for CASSMFNTGELFF.

The rearrangement joins TRBV30 to TRBJ2-1, with D possibly being TRBD2 (6 bases). CDR1 GTSNPN and CDR2 SVGIG come from the germline V gene (reference sequence). Trimming shortened V by 2 bases and J by 10 bases, and 15 bases separated the two germline ends. The CDR3 spans 13 residues. CDR3 loop: CAWSRGTLGEQFF. The CDR3 bases are TGTGCCTGGAGTCGGGGGACCCTCGGGGAGCAGTTCTTC.

This clone is a singleton in its sample. The DNA of the CDR3 is TGTGCCAGCAGTATTTCAGGAGCGGGAGGGGACACAGATACGCAGTATTTT. Amino acid sequence: CASSISGAGGDTDTQYF. This chain links TRBV28 with TRBJ2-3, with TRBD2 matching 10 bases. CDR1 and CDR2 from the germline V gene are MDHEN and SYDVKM. Losses at the gene ends were 5 bases for V and 2 bases for J; bases not matched to a gene: 10. The CDR3 extends over 17 amino acids.

This clone appeared a few times. The chain recombines TRBV3-1 (or the pseudogene TRBV3-2) with TRBJ1-1, with D possibly being TRBD1 (5 bases). Trimming left V 1 base short and J 4 bases short, with 10 bases between. The CDR3 is made up of 14 amino acids. The V gene's germline CDR1 is LGHDT and CDR2 YNNKEL (reference sequence). The CDR3 is CASSQGGGSTEAFF. In DNA, the CDR3 is TGTGCCAGCAGCCAAGGCGGGGGGAGCACTGAAGCTTTCTTT.

The gene calls are TRBV19 and TRBJ1-1; D is uncertain. V dropped 5 bases and J dropped 0 bases, with 10 bases sitting between them. This CDR3 spans 14 amino acids. Germline V gene lookup returns CDR1 LNHDA and CDR2 SQIVND (reference sequence). CDR3 loop: CASSPQAMNTEAFF. In DNA, the CDR3 is TGTGCCAGTAGTCCCCAGGCGATGAACACTGAAGCTTTCTTT.

This clone was picked up a small number of times. The rearrangement links TRBV7-9 to TRBJ2-2; D ambiguous. Germline CDR1 SEHNR, CDR2 FQNEAQ (reference sequence). The CDR3 is 15 amino acids. V lost 8 bases, J lost 4 bases, and 17 bases lay in between. The CDR3: CASHVYTLSTGELFF. The CDR3 nucleotides are TGTGCCAGCCACGTCTACACACTCAGCACCGGGGAGCTGTTTTTT.